Presented here are 11 T cell receptor beta chains from one specimen sequenced in a study of Graves' ophthalmopathy and Graves' hyperthyroidism. Transcripts of RNA were the source for amplifying TCR beta CDR3 regions. RT-PCR in the first round used HTBI primers; a second-round multiplex PCR followed. TCRdb re-derived calls from the multiplex PCR reads in MiXCR, one entry per CDR3 protein. The sample yields 500,000 to 800,000 distinct CDR3 sequences, about 40% seen once. Sequencing was carried out using peripheral blood. These receptors came from an adult man with Graves' ophthalmopathy.

The chain recombines TRBV7-9 with TRBJ2-7; D may be TRBD2 (6 bases). The V end was cut by 4 bases, the J end by 3 bases, with 13 bases between. The CDR3 length is 14 residues. In germline, CDR1 is SEHNR, CDR2 FQNEAQ (reference sequence). CDR3 sequence (DNA): TGTGCCAGCAGCTCCGGGGGACTTTTCTACGAGCAGTACTTC. Its protein product is CASSSGGLFYEQYF.

This clonotype was counted at least ten times. This chain connects TRBV7-3 to TRBJ2-5, with 9 bases fitting TRBD2. J lost 3 bases, V lost 1 base, and 6 bases had no gene match. This CDR3 region has 16 residues. Germline loops: CDR1 SGHTA, CDR2 FQGTGA. In nucleotides, the CDR3 is TGTGCCAGCAGCTTAAGTCCCAGACTAGCGGAAGAGACCCAGTACTTC. It translates to CASSLSPRLAEETQYF.

This clonotype was seen at least ten times. The chain carries TRBV20-1 and TRBJ2-7, with 7 bases fitting TRBD2. CDR1 DFQATT and CDR2 SNEGSKA come from the germline V gene (reference sequence). V shed 6 bases and J 1 base; nucleotides not matched to a gene: 6. CDR3 length: 13 amino acids. CDR3 in amino acids: CSALPGGSYEQYF. In nucleotides, the CDR3 is TGCAGTGCCCTACCGGGAGGTTCCTACGAGCAGTACTTC.

CDR3 loop: CASSPDRGTYGYTF. The CDR3 nucleotides read TGTGCCAGCAGTCCTGACAGGGGGACCTATGGCTACACCTTC. The chain is built from TRBV13 and TRBJ1-2, with 9 bases that match TRBD1. This CDR3 region has 14 residues. CDR1 PRHDT and CDR2 FYEKMQ come from the germline V gene (reference sequence). V shed 6 bases, J shed 4 bases, and the junction held 6 bases outside the gene matches.

Comment on this clonotype: Possible read error: a much larger clone is one base away. CDR3 DNA: TGTGCCAGCAGCATGAACCCGGAGGGGACCCAGTACTTC. It codes for CASSMNPEGTQYF. The V and J genes are TRBV7-3 and TRBJ2-5; tentative D call: TRBD2 (6 bases). The V gene lost 5 bases and the J gene lost 7 bases, with 14 bases spanning the gap. CDR1 and CDR2 from the germline V gene are SGHTA and FQGTGA. This CDR3 is 13 amino acids long. The complete variable domain, with remaining parts taken from reference TRBV7-3 and TRBJ2-5, reads GAGVSQTPSNKVTEKGKYVELRCDPISGHTALYWYRQSLGQGPEFLIYFQGTGAADDSGLPNDRFFAVRPEGSVSTLKIQRTERGDSAVYLCASSMNPEGTQYFGPGTRLLVL.

V is TRBV7-9 and J is TRBJ1-1, with 7 bases aligning to TRBD1. Per germline, CDR1 SEHNR and CDR2 FQNEAQ (reference sequence). The V and J ends lost 5 bases and 6 bases, in that order; junction bases with no gene match: 12. The CDR3 extends over 15 amino acids. The CDR3 region has the DNA TGTGCCAGCAGCGTAGACGAGGAGGGGGCCGCTGAAGCTTTCTTT. Encoded protein: CASSVDEEGAAEAFF.

The V and J genes are TRBV10-3 and TRBJ1-6, with TRBD1 identical over 10 bases. Per the germline V gene, CDR1 is ENHRY and CDR2 is SYGVKD. The CDR3 is made up of 16 amino acids. V lost 3 bases, J lost 7 bases, and 6 bases stayed unmatched. CDR3 nucleotides: TGTGCCATCAGTGACCGGGACAGGGGTCTGAATTCACCCCTCCACTTT. Protein sequence: CAISDRDRGLNSPLHF.

The chain employs TRBV7-2 and TRBJ1-2; D is perhaps TRBD1 (6 bases). CDR1 is SGHTA, CDR2 FQGNSA, per germline. Between the trimmed V and J ends, which lost 5 bases and 7 bases, there was a span of 26 bases. The length of the CDR3 is 17 residues. This CDR3 is CASSQDRLGRIGGGYTF. CDR3 sequence (DNA): TGTGCCAGCAGCCAAGATCGTTTGGGCAGGATAGGGGGTGGCTACACCTTC.

There are many counts of this clonotype. V and J are TRBV5-8 and TRBJ2-7; unclear D gene. This CDR3 has 14 residues. Trimming took off 0 bases at V and 3 bases at J, with 10 bases between the two ends. The germline CDR1 and CDR2 sequences are SGHTS and YDEGEE. The CDR3 coding sequence is TGTGCCAGCAGCTTGGGAGGCCCTTACTACGAGCAGTACTTC. Its protein is CASSLGGPYYEQYF.

The chain links TRBV30 to TRBJ2-5, with D possibly being TRBD2 (5 bases). The CDR3 loop spans 12 amino acids. Germline loops: CDR1 GTSNPN, CDR2 SVGIG (reference sequence). Trimming pared 6 bases from V and 2 bases from J, leaving 10 bases between. CDR3 protein: CACSDLQETQYF. In DNA form, the CDR3 reads TGTGCCTGTTCGGACTTGCAAGAGACCCAGTACTTC.

For this clonotype: This clone may be a read error of a much larger clone one base away. Without the conserved terminal phenylalanine or tryptophan, this CDR3 likely stems from a read error. The chain carries TRBV6-5 and TRBJ2-7; TRBD1 matches at 11 bases. CDR3 length: 12 amino acids. Germline V gene data show CDR1 as MNHEY and CDR2 as SVGAGI. The CDR3 DNA reads TGTGTAGTCGGGACAGGGGGCTACGAGCAGTACTGC. It codes for CVVGTGGYEQYC.